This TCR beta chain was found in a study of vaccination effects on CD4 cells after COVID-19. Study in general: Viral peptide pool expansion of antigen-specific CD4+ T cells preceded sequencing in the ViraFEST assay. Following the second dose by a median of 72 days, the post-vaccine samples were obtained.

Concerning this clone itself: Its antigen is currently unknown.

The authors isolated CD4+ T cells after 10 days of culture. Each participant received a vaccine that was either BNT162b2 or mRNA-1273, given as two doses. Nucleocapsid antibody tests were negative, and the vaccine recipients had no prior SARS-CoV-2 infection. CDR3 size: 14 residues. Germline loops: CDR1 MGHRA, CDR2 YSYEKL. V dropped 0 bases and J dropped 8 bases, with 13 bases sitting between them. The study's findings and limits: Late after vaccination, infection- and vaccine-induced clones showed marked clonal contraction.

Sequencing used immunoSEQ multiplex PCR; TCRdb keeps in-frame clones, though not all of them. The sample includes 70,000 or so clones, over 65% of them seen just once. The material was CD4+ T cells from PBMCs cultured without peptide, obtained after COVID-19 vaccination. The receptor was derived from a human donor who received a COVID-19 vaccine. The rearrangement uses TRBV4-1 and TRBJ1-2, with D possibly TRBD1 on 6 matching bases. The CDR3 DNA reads TGCGCCAGCAGCCAAGAGCAGGGGTTAGGGGGCTACACCTTC. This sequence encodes CASSQEQGLGGYTF.